This T cell receptor beta chain originates from a study of blood T cells in healthy people across ages. V lost 0 bases and J lost 2, with 8 bases in between. Germline values: CDR1 SGHVS, CDR2 FQNEAQ. This CDR3 comprises 14 residues. Together with a sample-barcoded 5' primer, a J-beta primer mix was included in a second PCR lasting about 6 to 11 cycles. TCRdb used MiXCR to reprocess the 5' RACE reads, holding one entry per CDR3 protein. The sample comprises 700,000 to 850,000 distinct CDR3 sequences, roughly 50% of which are singletons, and about two fifths rests with the top ten. Material: blood. The TCR comes from a man at least 80 years old in good health. The V gene is TRBV7-8, the J gene TRBJ2-7; no clear D gene. The CDR3 bases are TGTGCCAGCAGCTTAGCGAGTCAGACCTACGAGCAGTACTTC. This gives the protein CASSLASQTYEQYF.